The 3 T cell receptor beta chains presented below share a single source sample, sequenced in a study of shared clonotypes between healthy human individuals. The assay was immunoSEQ multiplex PCR, and TCRdb's table has in-frame clones only and misses some. Here the sample spans roughly 2 million clones, approximately 96% being singletons. The sequencing input was naive CD4+ T cells sorted from blood. As to subset: CD45RA+ positively selected. These receptors all stem from a man younger than 35 in good health.

The chain recombines TRBV5-4 with TRBJ2-1; TRBD1 matches at 9 bases. The CDR3 spans 14 residues. The J segment lost 4 bases and the V segment lost 5 bases, leaving 4 bases of the junction unmatched. Germline loops: CDR1 SGHNT, CDR2 YYREEE (reference sequence). CDR3 loop: CASRGQGSYNEQFF. CDR3 sequence (DNA): TGTGCCAGCAGGGGACAGGGATCGTACAATGAGCAGTTCTTC.

The chain couples TRBV2 to TRBJ1-6; 8 nucleotides align to TRBD1. Per germline, CDR1 SNHLY and CDR2 FYNNEI. The CDR3 extends over 15 amino acids. Unmatched junction bases numbered 11, after V lost 6 bases and J lost 10 bases. In DNA form, the CDR3 reads TGTGCCAGCAGAACGGGACAGGCCGCTCTATCACCCCTCCACTTT. Amino acids: CASRTGQAALSPLHF.

The gene calls are TRBV6-4 and TRBJ1-1; no clear D gene. CDR1 and CDR2 (germline): MRHNA, SNTAGT. The CDR3 spans 14 residues. V was shortened by 1 base and J by 1 base, with 7 bases between the two germline ends. The CDR3 loop reads CASSDFPQNTEAFF. The CDR3, as DNA: TGTGCCAGCAGTGACTTTCCACAGAACACTGAAGCTTTCTTT.